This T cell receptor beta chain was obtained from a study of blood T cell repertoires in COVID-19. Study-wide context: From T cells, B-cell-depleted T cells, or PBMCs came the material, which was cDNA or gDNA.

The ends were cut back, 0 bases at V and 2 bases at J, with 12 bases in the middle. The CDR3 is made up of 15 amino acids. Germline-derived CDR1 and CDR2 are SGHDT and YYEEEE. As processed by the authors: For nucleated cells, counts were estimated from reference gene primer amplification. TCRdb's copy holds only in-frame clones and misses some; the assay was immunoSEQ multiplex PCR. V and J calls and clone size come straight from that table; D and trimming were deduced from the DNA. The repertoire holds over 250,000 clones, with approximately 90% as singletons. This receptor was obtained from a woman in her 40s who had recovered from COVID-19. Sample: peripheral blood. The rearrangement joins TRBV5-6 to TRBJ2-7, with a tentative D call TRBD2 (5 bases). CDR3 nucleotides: TGTGCCAGCAGCTTGGCAGCGGCAGTCCCCTACGAGCAGTACTTC. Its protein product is CASSLAAAVPYEQYF.